This T cell receptor beta chain was captured by sequencing in a study of blood T cell repertoires in COVID-19. Study in general: Donors in the United States, Italy and Spain gave samples during acute or convalescent COVID-19. In each case, the material was cDNA or gDNA derived from T cells, B-cell-depleted T cells, or PBMCs.

V shed 5 bases, J shed 5 bases, and the junction held 8 bases outside the gene matches. The CDR3 contains 15 residues. CDR1 and CDR2 from the germline V gene are MNHEY and SMNVEV (reference sequence). Methods used by the authors: Nucleated cell number was recorded as an estimate derived from reference gene primer amplification. The method was immunoSEQ multiplex PCR; TCRdb's version includes in-frame clones alone and lacks a portion of them. V, J and clone size reflect that table, while D and trimming were determined from the DNA. The table records 150,000 to 200,000 clones, roughly four fifths of them present only once.

This receptor was identified in a human donor in a cohort sampled during active COVID-19. Sequencing used peripheral blood. The V and J genes are TRBV27 and TRBJ1-1; the match to TRBD1 covers 10 bases. This CDR3 is CASSANRDRGTEAFF. The CDR3, as DNA: TGTGCCAGCAGTGCAAACAGGGACAGGGGAACTGAAGCTTTCTTT.